This entry concerns a single T cell receptor beta chain. This sample is drawn from a study of T cell changes during pregnancy in multiple sclerosis. The method was immunoSEQ multiplex PCR; TCRdb's version includes in-frame clones alone and lacks a portion of them. The repertoire holds over 50,000 clones, with approximately 92% as singletons. This CDR3 is 16 amino acids long. In germline, CDR1 is MGHRA, CDR2 YSYEKL. With V trimmed by 0 bases and J by 5 bases, 7 bases remained unmatched. The V call is TRBV4-1, the J call TRBJ1-3, with 7 nucleotides matching TRBD1. The specimen was CD4+ T cells from peripheral blood mononuclear cells, collected in the third trimester of pregnancy. This clonotype originated in a female donor with multiple sclerosis, enrolled in a pregnancy study. The CDR3 protein is CASSQDLRGGRNTIYF. CDR3 bases: TGCGCCAGCAGCCAAGATCTAAGAGGGGGCCGAAACACCATATATTTT.